This T cell receptor beta chain was sequenced during a study of blood T cell repertoires in COVID-19. Whole-study context: Samples of COVID-19 (acute and convalescent) were obtained from the United States, Italy and Spain. In each case, the material was cDNA or gDNA derived from T cells, B-cell-depleted T cells, or PBMCs.

The CDR3 sequence is 16 residues long. The germline V gene has CDR1 LGHNA and CDR2 YNFKEQ. Trimming took 0 bases from V and 0 from J; bases not matched to a gene: 2. Method: immunoSEQ multiplex PCR; TCRdb's copy keeps in-frame clones and lacks some. The table includes approximately 90,000 clones, 75% to 80% detected once. The TCR was taken from a man between 65 and 80 years old with COVID-19, enrolled during active disease. The chain joins TRBV4-2 to TRBJ2-1, with TRBD2 identical over 7 bases. Sequencing was carried out using peripheral blood. The CDR3 reads CASSQEGGGSYNEQFF. CDR3 in DNA: TGTGCCAGCAGCCAAGAGGGCGGGGGCTCCTACAATGAGCAGTTCTTC.